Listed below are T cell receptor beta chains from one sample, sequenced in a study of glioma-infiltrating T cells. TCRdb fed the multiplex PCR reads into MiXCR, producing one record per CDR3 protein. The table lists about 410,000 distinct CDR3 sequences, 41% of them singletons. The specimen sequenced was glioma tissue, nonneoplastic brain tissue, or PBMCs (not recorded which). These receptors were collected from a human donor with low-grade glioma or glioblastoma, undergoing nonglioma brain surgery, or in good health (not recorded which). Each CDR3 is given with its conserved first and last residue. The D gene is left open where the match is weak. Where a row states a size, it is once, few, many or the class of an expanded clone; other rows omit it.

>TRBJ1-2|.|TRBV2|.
CASSAVNYGYTF
TGTGCCAGCAGTGCGGTCAACTATGGCTACACCTTC
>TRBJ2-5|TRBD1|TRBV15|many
CATSSKGAGWDQETQYF
TGTGCCACCAGCAGCAAGGGGGCGGGTTGGGACCAAGAGACCCAGTACTTC
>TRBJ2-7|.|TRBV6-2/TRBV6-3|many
CASIPPPFARWINEQYF
TGTGCCAGCATCCCACCCCCTTTTGCCAGGTGGATCAACGAGCAGTACTTC
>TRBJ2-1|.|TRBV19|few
CASHNREGYNEQFF
TGTGCCAGTCATAACAGGGAAGGGTACAATGAGCAGTTCTTC
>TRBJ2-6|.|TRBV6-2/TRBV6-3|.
CASLWKRASGANVLTF
TGTGCCAGCCTATGGAAGAGAGCGTCTGGGGCCAACGTCCTGACTTTC
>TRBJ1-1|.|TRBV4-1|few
CASSPRRPNTEAFF
TGCGCCAGCAGCCCTAGGAGACCCAACACTGAAGCTTTCTTT
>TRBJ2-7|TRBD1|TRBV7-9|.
CTSSLAQGGLYEQYF
TGTACCAGCAGCTTAGCACAGGGGGGCCTCTACGAGCAGTACTTC
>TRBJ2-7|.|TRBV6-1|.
CASSSQGEQYF
TGTGCCAGCAGCTCCCAGGGCGAGCAGTACTTC
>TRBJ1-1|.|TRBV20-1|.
CSATQGLDGAFF
TGCAGTGCTACACAGGGCTTGGATGGTGCTTTCTTT
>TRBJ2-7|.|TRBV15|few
CATGASLNEQYF
TGTGCCACCGGAGCGTCCTTAAACGAGCAGTACTTC
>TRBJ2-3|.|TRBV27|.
CATSDLRGRTTDTQYF
TGTGCCACCAGTGATTTAAGGGGGAGGACGACAGATACGCAGTATTTT
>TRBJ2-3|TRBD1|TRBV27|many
CASSLDRGREDTQYF
TGTGCCAGCAGCCTAGACAGGGGGCGAGAGGATACGCAGTATTTT
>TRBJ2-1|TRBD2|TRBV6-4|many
CASSEETSGSNEQFF
TGTGCCAGCAGTGAGGAGACTAGCGGGAGCAATGAGCAGTTCTTC
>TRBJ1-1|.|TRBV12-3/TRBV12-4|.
CASSAGGGAREAFF
TGTGCCAGCAGCGCGGGTGGGGGCGCGAGGGAAGCTTTCTTT
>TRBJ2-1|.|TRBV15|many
CATSRDSWQGNYNEQFF
TGTGCCACCAGCAGAGATAGTTGGCAGGGGAATTACAATGAGCAGTTCTTC